The T cell receptor beta chain described here comes from a study of cytomegalovirus exposure and HLA in healthy donors. About the research overall: The Caucasian-associated ancestry cluster contained 81% of the 300 to 400 genotyped donors.

13 Jbeta primers and 60 Vbeta primers were used for the PCR. Some clones are missing from TCRdb's copy, which holds only in-frame ones; the method was immunoSEQ multiplex PCR. The sample consists of roughly 150,000 clones, about 74% of them appearing once. Germline V lookup: CDR1 MNHNS, CDR2 SASEGT. Unmatched junction bases numbered 4, after V lost 3 bases and J lost 2 bases. The CDR3 spans 14 residues. The study, taken as a whole, reports: Further analysis was carried out later, and it showed several of the most significant clusters appearing linked to common viral pathogens.

In its sample, this clone was seen a few times. Its antigen is unidentified. The TCR comes from a male donor in good health and CMV-seronegative. The chain is built from TRBV6-1 and TRBJ2-7, with 7 bases fitting TRBD1. Sequences were obtained from PBMCs. In DNA form, the CDR3 reads TGTGCCAGCAGTGACGGGACAGCGACCTACGAGCAGTACTTC. Its protein product is CASSDGTATYEQYF.